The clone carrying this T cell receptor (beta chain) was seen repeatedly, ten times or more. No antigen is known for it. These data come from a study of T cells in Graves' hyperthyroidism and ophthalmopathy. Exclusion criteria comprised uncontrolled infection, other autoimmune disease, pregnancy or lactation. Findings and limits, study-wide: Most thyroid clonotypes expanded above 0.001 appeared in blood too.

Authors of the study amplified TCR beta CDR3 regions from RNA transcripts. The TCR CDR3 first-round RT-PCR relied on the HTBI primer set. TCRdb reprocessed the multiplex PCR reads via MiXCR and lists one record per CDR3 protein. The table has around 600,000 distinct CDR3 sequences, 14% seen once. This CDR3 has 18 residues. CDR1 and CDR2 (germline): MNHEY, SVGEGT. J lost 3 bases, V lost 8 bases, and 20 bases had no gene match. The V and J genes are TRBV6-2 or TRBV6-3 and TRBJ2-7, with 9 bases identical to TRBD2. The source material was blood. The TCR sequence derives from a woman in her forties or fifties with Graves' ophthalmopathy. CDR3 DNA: TGTGCCAGCGGGGGGCGGGAGGGCTTAGTGCCCCAGCGCTACGAGCAGTACTTC. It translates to CASGGREGLVPQRYEQYF.